This T cell receptor beta chain was obtained from a study of prognosis after radiotherapy for stage I lung cancer (dated by TCRdb to the early 2020s). Regarding the complete study: Roughly 20 stage I NSCLC patients were enrolled in Nanjing, China, between early 2018 and January 2019. Patients with newly diagnosed primary stage I lung tumors numbered over eleven, with several others having oligometastatic NSCLC after surgical resection of the primary tumor. All patients were regarded as medically inoperable, because of comorbidities in more than 10 patients and refusal of surgery in more than 5 patients. The cohort was made up of about twelve men and several women, with a median age of around 78 years and an age range of about 50 to 84 years. Some 11 patients had adenocarcinoma and more than five had squamous cell carcinoma as the tumor histology. Image-guided IMRT or VMAT was used to deliver SBRT in 3 to 5 fractions at a biologically effective dose of at least 100 Gy. Concurrent therapy was not administered to any patient alongside SBRT. Distant metastases were developed by four of the 19 patients after SBRT, at a median of roughly 7 months, whereas no significant progression was observed in the other 15 patients. This study profiled peripheral blood TCR beta repertoires from stage I NSCLC patients before and after stereotactic body radiotherapy and linked the repertoires to distant failure. The study took one blood sample before SBRT and one after SBRT from each of approximately 20 patients and sequenced all 38 samples.

Two rounds of multiplex PCR on genomic DNA were used to amplify the TCR beta CDR3 region. The first PCR round used primers specific to each TRBV and TRBJ gene, with sequences filed in Chinese patent CN105087789A. The second PCR round used universal primers. The Roche High Pure PCR Template Preparation Kit was used to extract genomic DNA from frozen PBMCs. The libraries underwent paired-end sequencing with 151 bp reads on an Illumina HiSeq 3000. In the authors' own workflow: CutAdapt was used to remove raw reads lacking the multiplex PCR primer sequences. Using PEAR, the high-quality paired reads were merged into contigs. By alignment to reference sequences, MiXCR assigned TRB V, D and J gene segments to each contig. CDR3 sequences were clustered by base quality and sequence similarity to remove sequencing errors. Diversity was measured as Shannon entropy normalized by the natural log of productive TCR sequence number. One minus Shannon entropy divided by the natural log of the number of unique clonotypes was used as the definition of clonality. Progression-free survival cut-offs for repertoire metrics were chosen using the Youden index of ROC curves, with analyses run in R 3.5.3. Through fastp at Q25 and MiXCR, TCRdb rebuilt clones from the public reads, retaining in-frame beta chains. Rows merge per CDR3 protein into single entries with the most common DNA and genes. TCRdb's processing, not the authors' own work, is the source of the V and J calls. The sample profile shows some 34,000 distinct CDR3 sequences; less than 45% of them were found once. The ten largest clones represent approximately 17% of the sample.

Spanning cysteine to phenylalanine, the CDR3 consists of 18 amino acids. Only the CDR3 DNA is retained, 54 bases long and in frame from the first base. CDR1 and CDR2, per the germline V gene, are SGHRS and YFSETQ. Between the V and J ends, shortened by 4 bases and 1 base respectively, the junction contains 23 bases. All patients had node-negative disease on CT and PET/CT, and none had a history of other malignancies or had previously received chemotherapy or radiotherapy. About 6.4 milliliters of peripheral venous blood were drawn into EDTA tubes at each of two time points. PBMCs were isolated by Ficoll-Paque Plus density-gradient centrifugation. Right after collection, samples were kept at -80 degrees C until analysis. This clonotype occurred many times. Its antigen target is currently unknown. Within one base of it there is no much larger clone, and no base qualities were kept. The study at large found these results: The study was limited by its small cohort and short follow-up, and the findings require independent validation. Post-SBRT Shannon entropy and its change from baseline were lower in patients who developed distant metastases; baseline Shannon entropy was not associated with metastases. Differences by metastasis status were reportedly seen in TRBV and TRBJ usage frequencies, involving two V genes at baseline and, after SBRT, under 10 V genes and two J genes. After SBRT, the count of unique TCR clones dropped from a median of about 10,000 beforehand to approximately 7,100 afterward (Wilcoxon paired P=0.011). No adjustment for multiple comparisons was applied to any of the reported P values. No determination of tumor specificity was made for expanded TCR clones.

This TCR was recovered from a donor aged 50 or older with non-small cell lung cancer. This specimen was PBMCs, taken before or after stereotactic body radiation therapy (not recorded which). The rearrangement combines TRBV5-1 with TRBJ1-1; a confident D gene designation cannot be given. The sequenced DNA: TGCGCCAGCAGCCCTGCCGTTTTTGGCAGCGCTAAGAACACTGAAGCTTTCTTT. Its protein reads: CASSPAVFGSAKNTEAFF.